This TCR beta chain originates from a study of T cells in Graves' hyperthyroidism and ophthalmopathy. At least ten counts were recorded for this clonotype. The study included ophthalmopathy patients with Clinical Activity Score at least 3, NOSPECS grade at least 4 and duration under 3 months. TCR beta CDR3 region amplification was performed from RNA transcripts. During a first-round RT-PCR of the TCR CDR3, the HTBI primer set was used. From the multiplex PCR reads, TCRdb called clonotypes with MiXCR, one entry per CDR3 protein. The data contain about 500,000 distinct CDR3 sequences, 16% of them singletons. This CDR3 is built from 11 residues. V lost 5 bases, J lost 4 bases, and 5 bases lay in between. Germline lookup yields CDR1 SEHNR and CDR2 FQNEAQ (reference sequence).

This receptor was taken from a woman aged 30 to 39 with Graves' ophthalmopathy. V and J are TRBV7-9 and TRBJ1-1; no definite D call. The sample comprised blood. The CDR3 sequence: CASSPSTEAFF. The CDR3 DNA reads as TGTGCCAGCAGCCCAAGCACTGAAGCTTTCTTT.